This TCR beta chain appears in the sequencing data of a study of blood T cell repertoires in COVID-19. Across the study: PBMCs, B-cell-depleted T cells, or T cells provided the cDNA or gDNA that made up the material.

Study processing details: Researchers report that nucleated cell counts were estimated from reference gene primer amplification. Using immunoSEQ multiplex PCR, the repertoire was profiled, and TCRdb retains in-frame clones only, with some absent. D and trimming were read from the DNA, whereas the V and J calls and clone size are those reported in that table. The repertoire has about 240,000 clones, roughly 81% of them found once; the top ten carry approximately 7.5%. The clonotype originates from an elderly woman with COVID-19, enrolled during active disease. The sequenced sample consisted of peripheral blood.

CDR3 residues: CASSPPGLAGGTGELFF. In DNA form, the CDR3 reads TGTGCCAGTAGTCCGCCGGGACTAGCGGGAGGTACCGGGGAGCTGTTTTTT. This chain links TRBV19 with TRBJ2-2, with 15 bases aligning to TRBD2. The CDR3 contains 17 residues. J lost 5 bases, V lost 5 bases, and 6 bases had no gene match. Germline lookup yields CDR1 LNHDA and CDR2 SQIVND (reference sequence).